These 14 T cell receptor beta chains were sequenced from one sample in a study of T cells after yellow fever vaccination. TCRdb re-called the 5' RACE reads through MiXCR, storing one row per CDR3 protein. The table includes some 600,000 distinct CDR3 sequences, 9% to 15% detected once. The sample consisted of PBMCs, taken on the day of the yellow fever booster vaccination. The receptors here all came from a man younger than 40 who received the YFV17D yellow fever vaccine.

CDR3: CASSPTLGGNEQFF. The CDR3 bases are TGCGCCAGCAGCCCAACTCTAGGGGGCAATGAGCAGTTCTTC. The chain has TRBV5-1 and TRBJ2-1, with D perhaps matching TRBD1 (6 bases). The V end lost 4 bases, the J end lost 6 bases, and 14 bases lay between the germline ends. Germline V gene sequence: CDR1 SGHRS, CDR2 YFSETQ. The CDR3 is made up of 14 amino acids.

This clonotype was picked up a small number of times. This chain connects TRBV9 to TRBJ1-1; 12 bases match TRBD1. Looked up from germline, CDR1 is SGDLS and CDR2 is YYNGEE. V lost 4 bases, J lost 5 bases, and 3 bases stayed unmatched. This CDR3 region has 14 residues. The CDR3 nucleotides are TGTGCCAGCAGCAGGGGACAGGGGGCGACTGAAGCTTTCTTT. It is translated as CASSRGQGATEAFF.

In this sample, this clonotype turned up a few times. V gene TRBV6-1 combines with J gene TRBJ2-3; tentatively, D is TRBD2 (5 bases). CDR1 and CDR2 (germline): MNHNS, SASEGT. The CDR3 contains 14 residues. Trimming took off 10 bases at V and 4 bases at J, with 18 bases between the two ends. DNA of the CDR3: TGTGCCACGACCGGGGAGTTGCGCTCAGATACGCAGTATTTT. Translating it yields CATTGELRSDTQYF.

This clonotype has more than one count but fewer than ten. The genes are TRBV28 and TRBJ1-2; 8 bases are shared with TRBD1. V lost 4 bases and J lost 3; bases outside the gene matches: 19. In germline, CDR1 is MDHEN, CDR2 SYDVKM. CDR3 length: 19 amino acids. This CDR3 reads CASSSTKTGEVRSYYGYTF. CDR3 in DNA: TGTGCCAGCAGTTCAACCAAGACAGGGGAGGTCAGGTCCTACTATGGCTACACCTTC.

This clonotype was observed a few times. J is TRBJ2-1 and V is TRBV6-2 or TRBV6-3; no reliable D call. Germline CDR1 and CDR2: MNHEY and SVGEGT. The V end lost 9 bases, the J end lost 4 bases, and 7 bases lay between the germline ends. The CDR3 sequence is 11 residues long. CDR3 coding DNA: TGTGCCAGGAAAGAGTACAATGAGCAGTTCTTC. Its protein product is CARKEYNEQFF.

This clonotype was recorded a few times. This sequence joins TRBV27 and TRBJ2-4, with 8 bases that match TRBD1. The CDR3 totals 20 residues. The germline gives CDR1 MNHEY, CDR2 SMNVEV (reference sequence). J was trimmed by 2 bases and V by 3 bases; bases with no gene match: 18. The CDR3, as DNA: TGTGCCAGCAGTTTGTCAGGGGGCCGGTCAAGTGGTTGGACCAAAAACATTCAGTACTTC. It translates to CASSLSGGRSSGWTKNIQYF.

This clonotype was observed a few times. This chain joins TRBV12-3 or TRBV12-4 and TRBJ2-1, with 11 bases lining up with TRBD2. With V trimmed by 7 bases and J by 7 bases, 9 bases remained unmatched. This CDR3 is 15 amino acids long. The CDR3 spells CASTSTSGRRNEQFF. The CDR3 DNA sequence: TGTGCCAGCACCTCAACTAGCGGGAGAAGGAATGAGCAGTTCTTC.

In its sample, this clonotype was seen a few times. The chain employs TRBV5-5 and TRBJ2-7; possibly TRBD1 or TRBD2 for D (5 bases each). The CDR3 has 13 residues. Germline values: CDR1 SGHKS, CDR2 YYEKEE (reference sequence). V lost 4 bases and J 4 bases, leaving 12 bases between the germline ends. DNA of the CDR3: TGTGCCAGCAGCCAGGGACGGAAATACGAGCAGTACTTC. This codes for CASSQGRKYEQYF.

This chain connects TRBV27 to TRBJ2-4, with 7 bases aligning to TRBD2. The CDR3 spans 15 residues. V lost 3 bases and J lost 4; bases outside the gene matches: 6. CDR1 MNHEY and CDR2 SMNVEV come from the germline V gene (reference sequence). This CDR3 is CASSFGREAKNIQYF. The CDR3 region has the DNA TGTGCCAGCAGTTTTGGACGGGAGGCTAAAAACATTCAGTACTTC.

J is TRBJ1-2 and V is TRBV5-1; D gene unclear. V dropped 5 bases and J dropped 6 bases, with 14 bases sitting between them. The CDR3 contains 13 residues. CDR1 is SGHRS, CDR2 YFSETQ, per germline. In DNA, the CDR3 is TGCGCCAGCAGTTCACGTGGGTCCGATGGCTACACCTTC. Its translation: CASSSRGSDGYTF.

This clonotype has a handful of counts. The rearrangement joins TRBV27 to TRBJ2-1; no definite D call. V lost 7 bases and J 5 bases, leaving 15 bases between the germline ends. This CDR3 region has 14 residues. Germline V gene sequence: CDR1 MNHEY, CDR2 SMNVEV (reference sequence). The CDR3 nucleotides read TGTGCCAGCACGCGAGGCCTGCTCCACAATGAGCAGTTCTTC. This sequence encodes CASTRGLLHNEQFF.

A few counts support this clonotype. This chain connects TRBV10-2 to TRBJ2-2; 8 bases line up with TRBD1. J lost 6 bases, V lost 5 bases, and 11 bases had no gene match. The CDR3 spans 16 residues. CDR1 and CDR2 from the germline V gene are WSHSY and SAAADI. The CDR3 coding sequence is TGCGCCAGCAGTCGCGTCCAGGGGGCAAGCCCCGGGGAGCTGTTTTTT. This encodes CASSRVQGASPGELFF.

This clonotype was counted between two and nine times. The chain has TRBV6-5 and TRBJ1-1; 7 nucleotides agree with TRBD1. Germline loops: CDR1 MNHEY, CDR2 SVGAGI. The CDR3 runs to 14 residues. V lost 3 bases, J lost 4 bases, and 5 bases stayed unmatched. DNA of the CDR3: TGTGCCAGCAGTTATATAGACAGGGCCACTGAAGCTTTCTTT. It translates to CASSYIDRATEAFF.

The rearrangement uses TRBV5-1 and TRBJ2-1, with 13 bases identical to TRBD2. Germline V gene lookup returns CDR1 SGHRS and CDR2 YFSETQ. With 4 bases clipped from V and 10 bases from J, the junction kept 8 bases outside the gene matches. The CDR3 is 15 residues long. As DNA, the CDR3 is TGCGCCAGCAGCGACGGACTAGCGGGAGCACGGGAGCAGTTCTTC. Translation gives CASSDGLAGAREQFF.